The T cell receptor beta chain described here comes from a study of PD-1 blockade in classical Hodgkin lymphoma. Findings of the study overall: Newly diagnosed patients reportedly trailed healthy donors in baseline TCR diversity. Newly diagnosed and completely responding patients shared comparable baseline diversity.

The method was immunoSEQ multiplex PCR; TCRdb's version includes in-frame clones alone and lacks a portion of them. The sample has over 50,000 clones, over 60% seen once. The CDR3 has 12 amino acids. In the case of this clone: Its target is not known.

Every patient experienced relapse after autologous stem cell transplantation, and brentuximab vedotin exposure varied. Best overall response was complete response, partial response or progressive disease in these relapsed/refractory classical Hodgkin lymphoma patients. V gene TRBV12-2 combines with J gene TRBJ2-7. TRBV12-2 is flagged as a pseudogene. The TCR was taken from a human donor with classical Hodgkin lymphoma. The source material was peripheral blood mononuclear cells (PBMCs), sampled before the second cycle of nivolumab. The CDR3 reads CASRLWSYEQYF. The CDR3 coding sequence is TGTGCAAGTCGCTTATGGTCCTACGAGCAGTACTTC.